Described below is a single TCR beta chain sequence and its context. Its target is unknown. Thawed PBMCs were FACS-sorted into unstimulated CD4+CD25+CD127- regulatory T cells, CD4+CD25- non-regulatory cells, CD4 and CD8 cells. These data are taken from a study of Tregs in tolerant kidney transplant recipients. Whole-study results and caveats: Activated donor B cell expansion appeared to reveal the most relevant donor-specific TCRbeta repertoire.

The data were produced by immunoSEQ multiplex PCR, yet TCRdb's version contains in-frame clones alone and is incomplete. The table records under 100,000 clones, approximately 92% of them present only once. CDR1 and CDR2 from the germline V gene are MGHRA and YSYEKL. The V end was cut by 0 bases, the J end by 2 bases, with 13 bases between. The CDR3 has 16 amino acids. The sequence was collected from a human donor in good health. Input material: CD8+ T cells from blood. The V and J genes are TRBV4-1 and TRBJ1-2, with D unresolved. CDR3: CASSQDRPSKNYGYTF. The CDR3 DNA sequence: TGCGCCAGCAGCCAAGATAGGCCGTCGAAGAACTATGGCTACACCTTC.